One and the same sample provided the 3 T cell receptor beta chains below, sequenced in a study of T cell responses to AZD1222 COVID-19 vaccine. Only in-frame clones appear in the TCRdb table, and some are missing; sequencing was by immunoSEQ multiplex PCR. The sample includes about 170,000 clones, 85% to 90% seen only once; the top ten take approximately 6.9%. This specimen consisted of peripheral blood, obtained on day 0 of AZD1222 vaccination. These receptors were collected from an adult in good health.

The chain has TRBV10-2 and TRBJ1-2; the match to TRBD1 covers 8 bases. This CDR3 is 14 amino acids long. After removal of 5 bases from V and 3 bases from J, the junction contained 5 bases not matched to a gene. Germline V gene lookup returns CDR1 WSHSY and CDR2 SAAADI. The CDR3 bases are TGCGCCAGCAGTAAGGACAGGGTTGACTATGGCTACACCTTC. It specifies CASSKDRVDYGYTF.

This clone was detected only a few times. This chain connects TRBV11-2 to TRBJ1-2; 7 positions agree with TRBD1. The CDR3 spans 15 residues. V lost 2 bases to trimming and J lost 5 bases; unmatched junction nucleotides: 8. Germline-derived CDR1 and CDR2 are SGHAT and FQNNGV. This CDR3 is CASSLIPGGYYGYTF. CDR3 DNA: TGTGCCAGCAGCTTAATCCCAGGGGGATATTATGGCTACACCTTC.

The rearrangement uses TRBV27 and TRBJ1-1, with D unresolved. Trimming took 6 bases from V and 0 from J, leaving 17 bases between them. Per the germline V gene, CDR1 is MNHEY and CDR2 is SMNVEV (reference sequence). CDR3 length: 16 residues. The CDR3 DNA follows: TGTGCCAGCAGAAATACGAGGCAGATCATGAACACTGAAGCTTTCTTT. It yields the protein CASRNTRQIMNTEAFF.